This TCR beta chain was sequenced in a study of vaccination effects on CD4 cells after COVID-19. Study-level results: Late post-vaccination samples showed marked contraction of infection- and vaccine-induced clones.

Comments on this clone: Its antigen remains unknown.

Here immunoSEQ multiplex PCR was the method, and the copy in TCRdb shows in-frame clones only, minus some. The sample consists of 27,000 or so clones, 72% of them appearing once. Viral peptide pool expansion of antigen-specific CD4+ T cells preceded sequencing in the ViraFEST assay. Investigators separated out CD4+ T cells once around nine days of culture had passed. Vaccine recipients had no previous SARS-CoV-2 infection; their nucleocapsid antibodies were negative. The source is a human donor who received a COVID-19 vaccine. The material sequenced was CD4+ T cells from PBMCs cultured with SARS-CoV-2 spike peptides, taken before COVID-19 vaccination.

Here the CDR3 reads CATGRGREYSPLHF. In DNA, the CDR3 is TGTGCCACAGGTCGGGGGCGCGAATATTCACCCCTCCACTTT. This chain connects TRBV10-3 to TRBJ1-6; D is possibly TRBD1 (6 bases). CDR3 length equals 14 residues. CDR1 ENHRY and CDR2 SYGVKD come from the germline V gene. V was cut by 10 bases and J by 8 bases, with 18 bases left in between.